This TCR beta chain was captured in a study of T cell responses to AZD1222 COVID-19 vaccine. The V and J ends lost 4 bases and 1 base respectively, with 13 bases between them. In germline, CDR1 is SQVTM, CDR2 ANQGSEA. This CDR3 has 14 amino acids. TCRdb's table, derived via immunoSEQ multiplex PCR, lists solely in-frame clones and lacks some. The repertoire holds about 99,000 clones, with roughly 91% as singletons. Sequenced material: peripheral blood, taken on day 0 of AZD1222 vaccination. The receptor was derived from an adult in good health. The rearrangement joins TRBV29-1 to TRBJ2-5; D perhaps matches TRBD2 (6 bases). CDR3 nucleotides: TGCAGCGTTGGGATTGGCGGGGTCCAAGAGACCCAGTACTTC. Its protein is CSVGIGGVQETQYF.